The 6 T cell receptor beta chains below come from one sample, sequenced in a study of cytomegalovirus exposure and HLA in healthy donors. PCR primers comprised 60 Vbeta and 13 Jbeta primers. Sequencing was performed with immunoSEQ multiplex PCR; in TCRdb, only in-frame clones are kept and a portion is missing. The listing contains roughly 120,000 clones. Sequenced material: PBMCs. The receptors shown here come from a man aged 35 to 55 in good health and CMV-seronegative.

The chain links TRBV7-2 to TRBJ2-1; TRBD2 agrees at 11 bases. V gave up 6 bases and J gave up 7 bases; unmatched junction bases: 2. From germline, CDR1 is SGHTA and CDR2 FQGNSA. CDR3 size: 13 residues. The chain's CDR3 is CASRLAGGNEQFF. The CDR3, as DNA: TGTGCCAGCAGGCTAGCGGGGGGTAATGAGCAGTTCTTC.

CDR3 sequence: CAIRGLASGRALPSEQYF. DNA for the CDR3: TGTGCCATCAGAGGTTTAGCTAGCGGGAGGGCCCTCCCTTCCGAGCAGTACTTC. The chain carries TRBV10-3 and TRBJ2-7; 12 bases align to TRBD2. After removal of 6 bases from V and 6 bases from J, the junction contained 18 bases not matched to a gene. The CDR3 consists of 18 residues. Germline values: CDR1 ENHRY, CDR2 SYGVKD.

The chain is built from TRBV4-1 and TRBJ2-1, with 10 bases aligning to TRBD2. V lost 5 bases, J lost 4 bases, and 8 bases stayed unmatched. Germline V CDR1 and CDR2: MGHRA, YSYEKL. The CDR3 is 16 residues long. The CDR3 region has the DNA TGCGCCAGCAGCTCCCGACTAGCGGGTTCTTACAATGAGCAGTTCTTC. Encoded protein: CASSSRLAGSYNEQFF.

The rearrangement uses TRBV4-1 and TRBJ2-7, with TRBD2 matching over 7 bases. Germline CDR1 and CDR2: MGHRA and YSYEKL. This CDR3 comprises 16 residues. Unmatched junction bases numbered 7, after V lost 0 bases and J lost 2 bases. The CDR3 DNA follows: TGCGCCAGCAGCCAAGAAGGGGCGGGAGTCACCTACGAGCAGTACTTC. The encoded protein is CASSQEGAGVTYEQYF.

This chain joins TRBV5-1 and TRBJ1-5; no definite D call. Looked up from germline, CDR1 is SGHRS and CDR2 is YFSETQ. The CDR3 totals 13 residues. V was clipped by 0 bases and J by 11 bases, with 12 bases between them. Here the CDR3 reads CASSLEGAGAQHF. The CDR3 nucleotides are TGCGCCAGCAGCTTGGAGGGTGCCGGGGCCCAGCATTTT.

This chain uses TRBV19 with TRBJ2-2; TRBD2 is a possible D gene (6 bases). V dropped 3 bases and J dropped 6 bases, with 17 bases sitting between them. Germline V lookup: CDR1 LNHDA, CDR2 SQIVND (reference sequence). The CDR3 length is 16 residues. Written as DNA, the CDR3 is TGTGCCAGTAGTATTACGTGGGAGCCGGGGGCCGGGGAGCTGTTTTTT. This translates into CASSITWEPGAGELFF.